This T cell receptor (beta chain) was found in a study of blood T cell repertoires in COVID-19. As for the study in general: PBMCs, B-cell-depleted T cells, or T cells provided the cDNA or gDNA that made up the material.

Per the original methods: Reference gene primer amplification yielded estimated nucleated cell counts. Clones were read by immunoSEQ multiplex PCR, and TCRdb kept only the in-frame ones, dropping some. V, J and clone size are taken as reported in that table, and D and trimming were inferred from the DNA itself. The repertoire holds roughly 150,000 clones, about 85% seen once, with around 6.9% in the top ten. The V gene lost 4 bases and the J gene lost 4 bases, with 13 bases spanning the gap. CDR3 length: 14 residues. The germline V gene has CDR1 MDHEN and CDR2 SYDVKM. The source of this sequence is a man older than 75 with COVID-19, enrolled during active disease. The sample comprised peripheral blood. The chain is built from TRBV28 and TRBJ1-1; D perhaps matches TRBD1 (6 bases). The CDR3 coding sequence is TGTGCCAGCAGTTCAGGGGCGGGTCGCACTGAAGCTTTCTTT. As protein: CASSSGAGRTEAFF. The whole variable domain, filled in from reference TRBV28 and TRBJ1-1, reads DVKVTQSSRYLVKRTGEKVFLECVQDMDHENMFWYRQDPGLGLRLIYFSYDVKMKEKGDIPEGYSVSREKKERFSLILESASTNQTSMYLCASSSGAGRTEAFFGQGTRLTVV.